These T cell receptor beta chains were read from a single sample in a study of blood T cell repertoires in COVID-19. Using immunoSEQ multiplex PCR, the repertoire was profiled, and TCRdb retains in-frame clones only, with some absent. In the table there are 130,000 or so clones, 84% of which are singletons. The specimen was peripheral blood. The receptors come from a man in his fifties or sixties with acute or convalescent COVID-19. The conserved cysteine and the conserved F or W are not part of the CDR3 here. Fields, in order: V gene, CDR3 protein.

v_call: TRBV7-3; cdr3_aa: ASQLNTGMNTEAF
v_call: TRBV30; cdr3_aa: AWSIEMANEKLF
v_call: TRBV4-2; cdr3_aa: ASSPRGTGRSGNTIY
v_call: TRBV27; cdr3_aa: ASRLYRAQGDEQY
v_call: TRBV7-9; cdr3_aa: ASSPTLTYNEQF
v_call: TRBV6-6; cdr3_aa: ASRIPGTGMSGYT
v_call: TRBV4-1; cdr3_aa: ASSRGEITGELF
v_call: TRBV30; cdr3_aa: AWTGKLGYT
v_call: TRBV10-3; cdr3_aa: AISDPTGGKDGNQPQH
v_call: TRBV6-4; cdr3_aa: ASSDAQGAGVNEQF
v_call: TRBV5-6; cdr3_aa: ASRPGQEPYEQY
v_call: TRBV27; cdr3_aa: ASSSDRLQGHGYT
v_call: TRBV30; cdr3_aa: AWRDRGIAEAF
v_call: TRBV18; cdr3_aa: ASSNSGLAADTQY
v_call: TRBV30; cdr3_aa: AWSLTGVEGYT
v_call: TRBV19; cdr3_aa: ASSIQQGETQY
v_call: TRBV5-6; cdr3_aa: ASSLAGVSAAEQY
v_call: TRBV11-2; cdr3_aa: ASGTSGSSYEQY
v_call: TRBV3-1/TRBV3-2; cdr3_aa: ASSQASGEKLF
v_call: TRBV29-1; cdr3_aa: SVRDIDSYEQY
v_call: TRBV11-2; cdr3_aa: ASSLRGQVYGELF
v_call: TRBV6-5; cdr3_aa: ASRLAGGQETQY
v_call: TRBV4-1; cdr3_aa: ASSQVAVRVGTEAF
v_call: TRBV3-1/TRBV3-2; cdr3_aa: ASSQRGLGDTQY
v_call: TRBV10-3; cdr3_aa: AISREQGKGT
v_call: TRBV7-3; cdr3_aa: ASSRLAGGPEWF
v_call: TRBV7-3; cdr3_aa: ASSLSRSGELF
v_call: TRBV12-3/TRBV12-4; cdr3_aa: ASSPNRDNEQF
v_call: TRBV11-2; cdr3_aa: ASTVLWNTEAF
v_call: TRBV10-3; cdr3_aa: AIRTDSSQPQH
v_call: TRBV5-1; cdr3_aa: ASSPTGETQY
v_call: TRBV5-4; cdr3_aa: ASSPPGSSYNEQF
v_call: TRBV15; cdr3_aa: ATSRESSGRAYNEQF
v_call: TRBV18; cdr3_aa: ASSPGLAGTSTDTQY
v_call: TRBV7-9; cdr3_aa: ASSRLGRGTEAF
v_call: TRBV3-1/TRBV3-2; cdr3_aa: ASSHLGQGEAF
v_call: TRBV18; cdr3_aa: ASSPPTGFTEAF
v_call: TRBV6-4; cdr3_aa: ATSRTPMGLAGAGELF
v_call: TRBV5-4; cdr3_aa: ASSWGLAGVNEQF
v_call: TRBV15; cdr3_aa: ATSREGKNPYEQY